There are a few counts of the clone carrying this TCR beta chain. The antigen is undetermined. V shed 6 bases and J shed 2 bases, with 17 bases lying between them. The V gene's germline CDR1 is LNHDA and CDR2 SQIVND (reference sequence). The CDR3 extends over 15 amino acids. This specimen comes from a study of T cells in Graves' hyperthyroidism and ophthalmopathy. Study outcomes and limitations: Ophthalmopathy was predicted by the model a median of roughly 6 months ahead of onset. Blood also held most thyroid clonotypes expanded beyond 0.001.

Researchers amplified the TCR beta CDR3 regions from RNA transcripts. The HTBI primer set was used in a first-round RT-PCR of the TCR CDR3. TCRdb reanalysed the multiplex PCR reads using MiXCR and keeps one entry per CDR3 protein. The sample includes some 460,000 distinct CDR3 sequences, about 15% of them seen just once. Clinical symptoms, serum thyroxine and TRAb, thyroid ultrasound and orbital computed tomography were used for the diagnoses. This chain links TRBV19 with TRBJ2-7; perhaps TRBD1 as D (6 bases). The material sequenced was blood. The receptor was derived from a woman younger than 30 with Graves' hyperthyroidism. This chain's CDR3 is CASSPNDQGPYEQYF. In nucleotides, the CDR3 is TGTGCCAGTAGCCCAAATGACCAGGGGCCCTACGAGCAGTACTTC.